A selection of T cell receptor beta chains follows, all from one sample in a study of post-analysis software for immune sequencing data. TCRdb itself ran the PCR reads through MiXCR, one entry per CDR3 protein. The table records fewer than 700,000 distinct CDR3 sequences, 44% of them present only once. The specimen sequenced was blood. The receptors derive from a girl aged 5-17 years with multiple sclerosis. The CDR3 runs from the conserved cysteine through the conserved F or W. D genes are given only for firm matches. Size is stated for part of the rows, as once, few or many counts, or as a class when the clone is expanded.

cdr3_aa: CASSVGQAGAKNIQYF; cdr3_nt: TGTGCCAGCAGCGTAGGCCAGGCGGGTGCCAAAAACATTCAGTACTTC; clone_size: NA; j_call: TRBJ2-4; v_call: TRBV9; d_call: NA
cdr3_aa: CSARERGGGSPLHF; cdr3_nt: TGCAGTGCTAGAGAGAGGGGAGGTGGTTCACCCCTCCACTTT; clone_size: NA; j_call: TRBJ1-6; v_call: TRBV20-1; d_call: NA
cdr3_aa: CASSVVLAGDYNEQFF; cdr3_nt: TGTGCCAGCAGCGTGGTACTAGCGGGTGATTACAATGAGCAGTTCTTC; clone_size: NA; j_call: TRBJ2-1; v_call: TRBV3-1; d_call: TRBD2
cdr3_aa: CASSPDRVPYNEQFF; cdr3_nt: TGCGCCAGCAGCCCTGACAGGGTCCCCTACAATGAGCAGTTCTTC; clone_size: NA; j_call: TRBJ2-1; v_call: TRBV5-1; d_call: TRBD1
cdr3_aa: CASSSGTLLYEQYF; cdr3_nt: TGCGCCAGCAGCAGCGGGACTCTCCTCTACGAGCAGTACTTC; clone_size: NA; j_call: TRBJ2-7; v_call: TRBV5-1; d_call: TRBD2
cdr3_aa: CASSSADRVGNQPQHF; cdr3_nt: TGTGCCAGCAGCTCAGCCGACAGGGTGGGTAATCAGCCCCAGCATTTT; clone_size: NA; j_call: TRBJ1-5; v_call: TRBV6-6; d_call: TRBD1
cdr3_aa: CASSFPPESLHF; cdr3_nt: TGTGCCAGCAGTTTCCCCCCGGAATCCCTCCACTTT; clone_size: NA; j_call: TRBJ1-6; v_call: TRBV28; d_call: NA
cdr3_aa: CASSLTSGHSGGETQYF; cdr3_nt: TGTGCCAGCAGTTTGACGTCCGGACACTCCGGAGGAGAGACCCAGTACTTC; clone_size: NA; j_call: TRBJ2-5; v_call: TRBV27; d_call: NA
cdr3_aa: CASSLAQAGANVLTF; cdr3_nt: TGTGCCAGCAGCTTAGCGCAAGCTGGGGCCAACGTCCTGACTTTC; clone_size: NA; j_call: TRBJ2-6; v_call: TRBV7-9; d_call: NA
cdr3_aa: CASSDRGRAFF; cdr3_nt: TGTGCCAGCAGTGACCGGGGGCGAGCTTTCTTT; clone_size: NA; j_call: TRBJ1-1; v_call: TRBV25-1; d_call: NA
cdr3_aa: CATSRSGTGSYELYF; cdr3_nt: TGTGCCACCAGCAGGTCCGGGACAGGATCCTACGAGCTGTACTTC; clone_size: NA; j_call: TRBJ2-7; v_call: TRBV15; d_call: TRBD1
cdr3_aa: CASSRGGMGSSDTQYF; cdr3_nt: TGCGCCAGCAGCCGGGGCGGGATGGGGTCCTCAGATACGCAGTATTTT; clone_size: NA; j_call: TRBJ2-3; v_call: TRBV5-1; d_call: NA
cdr3_aa: CASSLFQPSNEKLFF; cdr3_nt: TGTGCCAGCAGCTTGTTCCAGCCTTCTAATGAAAAACTGTTTTTT; clone_size: few; j_call: TRBJ1-4; v_call: TRBV5-6; d_call: NA
cdr3_aa: CASSGLEQYF; cdr3_nt: TGTGCCAGCAGCGGACTCGAGCAGTACTTC; clone_size: NA; j_call: TRBJ2-7; v_call: TRBV5-5; d_call: NA
cdr3_aa: CASSLEVGSYEQYF; cdr3_nt: TGTGCCAGCAGCTTGGAGGTCGGATCCTACGAGCAGTACTTC; clone_size: NA; j_call: TRBJ2-7; v_call: TRBV5-1; d_call: NA
cdr3_aa: CAITGGGTEAFF; cdr3_nt: TGTGCCATTACCGGGGGAGGCACTGAAGCTTTCTTT; clone_size: NA; j_call: TRBJ1-1; v_call: TRBV10-3; d_call: NA
cdr3_aa: CASSDPGQIYGYTF; cdr3_nt: TGTGCCAGCAGTGACCCGGGACAGATCTATGGCTACACCTTC; clone_size: few; j_call: TRBJ1-2; v_call: TRBV6-4; d_call: TRBD1
cdr3_aa: CASSSRASGGYTF; cdr3_nt: TGTGCCAGCAGCTCTCGGGCCTCAGGCGGCTACACCTTC; clone_size: few; j_call: TRBJ1-2; v_call: TRBV9; d_call: NA
cdr3_aa: CASSASGQGAYEQYF; cdr3_nt: TGTGCCAGCAGTGCCTCGGGACAGGGGGCCTACGAGCAGTACTTC; clone_size: few; j_call: TRBJ2-7; v_call: TRBV25-1; d_call: TRBD1
cdr3_aa: CASSSVIQGARKSQLFF; cdr3_nt: TGCGCCAGCAGCTCCGTTATCCAGGGAGCGCGAAAGTCCCAGCTGTTTTTT; clone_size: NA; j_call: TRBJ2-2; v_call: TRBV4-1; d_call: NA
cdr3_aa: CASRPAWAYEQYF; cdr3_nt: TGTGCCAGCAGACCCGCATGGGCCTACGAGCAGTACTTC; clone_size: NA; j_call: TRBJ2-7; v_call: TRBV25-1; d_call: NA
cdr3_aa: CASSPGTNPPNEQFF; cdr3_nt: TGTGCCAGCAGCCCCGGGACTAACCCCCCCAATGAGCAGTTCTTC; clone_size: few; j_call: TRBJ2-1; v_call: TRBV4-2; d_call: TRBD2
cdr3_aa: CSALSSGPKGAQYF; cdr3_nt: TGCAGTGCTCTTTCTAGCGGGCCCAAAGGGGCGCAGTATTTT; clone_size: once; j_call: TRBJ2-3; v_call: TRBV20-1; d_call: TRBD2
cdr3_aa: CSAREQGGDGYTF; cdr3_nt: TGCAGTGCTAGGGAGCAGGGGGGAGATGGCTACACCTTC; clone_size: NA; j_call: TRBJ1-2; v_call: TRBV20-1; d_call: TRBD1
cdr3_aa: CASSLIRGGDTQYF; cdr3_nt: TGTGCCAGCAGTTTAATCAGGGGAGGTGATACGCAGTATTTT; clone_size: NA; j_call: TRBJ2-3; v_call: TRBV12-3/TRBV12-4; d_call: NA
cdr3_aa: CASSLVWGDYGYTF; cdr3_nt: TGTGCCAGCAGTTTAGTTTGGGGGGACTATGGCTACACCTTC; clone_size: NA; j_call: TRBJ1-2; v_call: TRBV12-3/TRBV12-4; d_call: NA
cdr3_aa: CSGLTGGGETQYF; cdr3_nt: TGCAGCGGTCTCACAGGGGGCGGGGAGACCCAGTACTTC; clone_size: NA; j_call: TRBJ2-5; v_call: TRBV29-1; d_call: TRBD1
cdr3_aa: CASSQDRSGGIQETQYF; cdr3_nt: TGTGCCAGCAGCCAAGATAGAAGCGGGGGGATCCAAGAGACCCAGTACTTC; clone_size: NA; j_call: TRBJ2-5; v_call: TRBV3-1; d_call: TRBD2
cdr3_aa: CASRELDTLMSPLHF; cdr3_nt: TGCGCCAGCAGGGAATTGGACACGCTGATGTCACCCCTCCACTTT; clone_size: NA; j_call: TRBJ1-6; v_call: TRBV5-1; d_call: NA
cdr3_aa: CASSLRGSLAKNIQYF; cdr3_nt: TGCGCCAGCAGCCTTCGGGGCAGCCTGGCCAAAAACATTCAGTACTTC; clone_size: few; j_call: TRBJ2-4; v_call: TRBV4-1; d_call: NA
cdr3_aa: CSARDQYSPLGHNEQFF; cdr3_nt: TGCAGTGCTAGAGATCAATACAGTCCTTTGGGGCACAATGAGCAGTTCTTC; clone_size: NA; j_call: TRBJ2-1; v_call: TRBV20-1; d_call: NA
cdr3_aa: CASSLRQGAGETQYF; cdr3_nt: TGTGCCAGCAGTCTCCGACAGGGGGCAGGCGAGACCCAGTACTTC; clone_size: NA; j_call: TRBJ2-5; v_call: TRBV12-3/TRBV12-4; d_call: TRBD1
cdr3_aa: CASSQDRDGYGYTF; cdr3_nt: TGCGCCAGCAGCCAAGATAGAGACGGCTATGGCTACACCTTC; clone_size: few; j_call: TRBJ1-2; v_call: TRBV4-1; d_call: NA
cdr3_aa: CASSVQGGYGYTF; cdr3_nt: TGTGCCAGCAGTGTTCAAGGGGGGTATGGCTACACCTTC; clone_size: NA; j_call: TRBJ1-2; v_call: TRBV27; d_call: NA
cdr3_aa: CASSEYLPGLNEKLFF; cdr3_nt: TGTGCCAGCAGTGAATACCTACCGGGACTAAATGAAAAACTGTTTTTT; clone_size: NA; j_call: TRBJ1-4; v_call: TRBV25-1; d_call: NA
cdr3_aa: CASSLAFQETQYF; cdr3_nt: TGTGCCAGCAGTTTGGCATTCCAAGAGACCCAGTACTTC; clone_size: NA; j_call: TRBJ2-5; v_call: TRBV27; d_call: NA